The rows below give T cell receptor beta chains drawn from one sample of a study of CD8 T cells in ankylosing spondylitis. Each CDR3 protein is one row after TCRdb ran MiXCR on the 5' RACE reads. The sample holds 450,000 to 550,000 distinct CDR3 sequences, 5.3% seen once. The sample comprised blood, either unsorted or a sorted T cell fraction (not recorded which). The receptors originated from a male donor with ankylosing spondylitis. The CDR3 runs from the conserved cysteine through the conserved F or W. The order of the fields is D gene, V gene, J gene, clone size, CDR3 protein, CDR3 DNA. The D gene is left open where the match is weak. Size is omitted from some rows. Given values are once, few, many or a class for expanded clones.

d_gene: .
v_gene: TRBV5-1
j_gene: TRBJ1-4
abundance: many
CDR3aa: CASSLGTSGDLNEKLFF
CDR3nt: TGCGCCAGCAGCCTCGGGACATCAGGGGACCTTAATGAAAAACTGTTTTTT

d_gene: .
v_gene: TRBV7-2
j_gene: TRBJ1-1
abundance: many
CDR3aa: CASSLERSRTEAFF
CDR3nt: TGTGCCAGCAGCTTAGAGAGGTCCCGGACGGAAGCTTTCTTT

d_gene: TRBD2
v_gene: TRBV5-1
j_gene: TRBJ2-3
abundance: many
CDR3aa: CASSFGLAGDTDTQYF
CDR3nt: TGCGCCAGCAGCTTCGGACTAGCGGGGGACACAGATACGCAGTATTTT

d_gene: .
v_gene: TRBV2
j_gene: TRBJ1-1
abundance: many
CDR3aa: CASGYRVNTEAFF
CDR3nt: TGTGCCAGCGGCTACAGGGTCAACACTGAAGCTTTCTTT

d_gene: .
v_gene: TRBV28
j_gene: TRBJ1-1
abundance: many
CDR3aa: CASIPSGSTEAFF
CDR3nt: TGTGCCAGCATCCCCTCGGGGAGCACTGAAGCTTTCTTT

d_gene: .
v_gene: TRBV12-3/TRBV12-4
j_gene: TRBJ1-1
abundance: many
CDR3aa: CASSLQAAEAFF
CDR3nt: TGTGCCAGCAGTTTACAAGCCGCTGAAGCTTTCTTT

d_gene: TRBD1
v_gene: TRBV5-1
j_gene: TRBJ1-4
abundance: many
CDR3aa: CASSSGTAATNEKLFF
CDR3nt: TGCGCCAGCAGCTCTGGGACAGCCGCAACTAATGAAAAACTGTTTTTT

d_gene: .
v_gene: TRBV3-1
j_gene: TRBJ1-3
abundance: few
CDR3aa: CASSPRIGNTIYF
CDR3nt: TGTGCCAGCAGCCCTAGGATAGGAAACACCATATATTTT

d_gene: .
v_gene: TRBV7-9
j_gene: TRBJ2-1
abundance: many
CDR3aa: CASSDGTPNEQFF
CDR3nt: TGTGCCAGCAGCGACGGGACACCGAATGAGCAGTTCTTC

d_gene: TRBD1
v_gene: TRBV5-5
j_gene: TRBJ1-1
abundance: many
CDR3aa: CASSGRDRREPIEAFF
CDR3nt: TGTGCCAGCAGCGGCCGGGACAGGAGAGAACCTATTGAAGCTTTCTTT

d_gene: .
v_gene: TRBV6-5
j_gene: TRBJ1-6
abundance: many
CDR3aa: CASSYLLEGNSPLHF
CDR3nt: TGTGCCAGCAGTTACCTGCTGGAAGGCAATTCACCCCTCCACTTT

d_gene: TRBD2
v_gene: TRBV9
j_gene: TRBJ2-1
abundance: few
CDR3aa: CASSRAGGAYNEQFF
CDR3nt: TGTGCCAGCAGCCGAGCGGGGGGAGCCTACAATGAGCAGTTCTTC

d_gene: TRBD2
v_gene: TRBV7-9
j_gene: TRBJ2-1
abundance: many
CDR3aa: CASSSLTSGRRYEQFF
CDR3nt: TGTGCCAGCAGCTCATTGACTAGCGGGAGAAGGTATGAGCAGTTCTTC

d_gene: TRBD1
v_gene: TRBV5-1
j_gene: TRBJ1-4
abundance: many
CDR3aa: CASSSTGGTNEKLFF
CDR3nt: TGCGCCAGCAGCTCGACAGGGGGAACTAATGAAAAACTGTTTTTT

d_gene: .
v_gene: TRBV20-1
j_gene: TRBJ1-3
abundance: .
CDR3aa: CSAVRALSGNTIYF
CDR3nt: TGCAGTGCCGTCAGGGCTCTCTCTGGAAACACCATATATTTT

d_gene: TRBD1
v_gene: TRBV7-2
j_gene: TRBJ2-7
abundance: many
CDR3aa: CASRYRGHTGEQYF
CDR3nt: TGTGCCAGCAGGTACAGGGGGCATACCGGCGAGCAGTACTTC

d_gene: .
v_gene: TRBV20-1
j_gene: TRBJ1-2
abundance: many
CDR3aa: CSAGQGWDYGYTF
CDR3nt: TGCAGTGCTGGGCAGGGATGGGACTATGGCTACACCTTC

d_gene: TRBD1
v_gene: TRBV4-1
j_gene: TRBJ2-2
abundance: many
CDR3aa: CASSRNRGEAGELFF
CDR3nt: TGCGCCAGCAGCCGAAACAGGGGGGAGGCCGGGGAGCTGTTTTTT

d_gene: .
v_gene: TRBV7-2
j_gene: TRBJ2-7
abundance: few
CDR3aa: CASSLVLGGGYEQYF
CDR3nt: TGTGCCAGCAGCTTAGTTCTGGGAGGGGGCTACGAGCAGTACTTC

d_gene: .
v_gene: TRBV6-5
j_gene: TRBJ2-2
abundance: few
CDR3aa: CASMVEWATGELFF
CDR3nt: TGTGCCAGCATGGTAGAGTGGGCCACCGGGGAGCTGTTTTTT

d_gene: .
v_gene: TRBV7-9
j_gene: TRBJ1-5
abundance: many
CDR3aa: CASSLGGIGQPQHF
CDR3nt: TGTGCCAGCAGCTTAGGGGGTATAGGTCAGCCCCAGCATTTT

d_gene: .
v_gene: TRBV20-1
j_gene: TRBJ2-2
abundance: .
CDR3aa: CSARDPQTNTGELFF
CDR3nt: TGCAGTGCTAGAGATCCGCAAACGAACACCGGGGAGCTGTTTTTT

d_gene: .
v_gene: TRBV7-9
j_gene: TRBJ1-2
abundance: many
CDR3aa: CASSVGAGYGYTF
CDR3nt: TGTGCCAGCAGCGTGGGGGCAGGATATGGCTACACCTTC

d_gene: .
v_gene: TRBV10-3
j_gene: TRBJ2-1
abundance: many
CDR3aa: CAISEAYNEQFF
CDR3nt: TGTGCCATCAGTGAGGCCTACAATGAGCAGTTCTTC

d_gene: .
v_gene: TRBV21-1
j_gene: TRBJ2-1
abundance: many
CDR3aa: CASSIRKDEQFF
CDR3nt: TGTGCCAGCAGCATCAGGAAGGATGAGCAGTTCTTC

d_gene: .
v_gene: TRBV11-1
j_gene: TRBJ1-2
abundance: many
CDR3aa: CASSLVRHTGYTF
CDR3nt: TGTGCCAGCAGCTTAGTGAGACACACTGGCTACACCTTC

d_gene: TRBD1
v_gene: TRBV9
j_gene: TRBJ2-2
abundance: many
CDR3aa: CASSGPGTGPTGELFF
CDR3nt: TGTGCCAGCAGCGGTCCGGGGACAGGGCCCACCGGGGAGCTGTTTTTT

d_gene: .
v_gene: TRBV11-2
j_gene: TRBJ1-1
abundance: many
CDR3aa: CASSSLRWGNEAFF
CDR3nt: TGTGCCAGCAGCTCACTCAGGTGGGGGAATGAAGCTTTCTTT

d_gene: .
v_gene: TRBV5-1
j_gene: TRBJ2-7
abundance: many
CDR3aa: CASSLDSGSSSYEQYF
CDR3nt: TGCGCCAGCAGCTTGGATTCGGGATCTAGCTCCTACGAGCAGTACTTC

d_gene: .
v_gene: TRBV27
j_gene: TRBJ2-3
abundance: many
CDR3aa: CASTSTGLLGGTQYF
CDR3nt: TGTGCCAGCACTTCCACGGGCCTCCTTGGGGGTACGCAGTATTTT

d_gene: TRBD2
v_gene: TRBV10-3
j_gene: TRBJ2-1
abundance: many
CDR3aa: CAISESVAGGYNEQFF
CDR3nt: TGTGCCATCAGTGAGTCGGTTGCGGGGGGATACAATGAGCAGTTCTTC

d_gene: TRBD2
v_gene: TRBV10-3
j_gene: TRBJ2-7
abundance: many
CDR3aa: CAISRLAGESEQYF
CDR3nt: TGTGCCATCAGCCGACTAGCGGGAGAGAGTGAGCAGTACTTC

d_gene: TRBD1
v_gene: TRBV24-1
j_gene: TRBJ1-5
abundance: many
CDR3aa: CATSDLDRNQPQHF
CDR3nt: TGTGCCACCAGTGATCTGGACAGGAATCAGCCCCAGCATTTT

d_gene: .
v_gene: TRBV24-1
j_gene: TRBJ2-3
abundance: many
CDR3aa: CATRLGSRATDTQYF
CDR3nt: TGTGCCACCAGGTTGGGAAGCCGGGCGACAGATACGCAGTATTTT

d_gene: TRBD1
v_gene: TRBV7-2
j_gene: TRBJ2-1
abundance: few
CDR3aa: CASSFLVGQGLFGEQFF
CDR3nt: TGTGCCAGCAGCTTTCTCGTAGGACAGGGGCTTTTCGGTGAGCAGTTCTTC

d_gene: .
v_gene: TRBV5-5
j_gene: TRBJ2-2
abundance: .
CDR3aa: CASSPGLHSGALFF
CDR3nt: TGTGCCAGCAGCCCCGGGCTCCACTCCGGGGCGCTGTTTTTT